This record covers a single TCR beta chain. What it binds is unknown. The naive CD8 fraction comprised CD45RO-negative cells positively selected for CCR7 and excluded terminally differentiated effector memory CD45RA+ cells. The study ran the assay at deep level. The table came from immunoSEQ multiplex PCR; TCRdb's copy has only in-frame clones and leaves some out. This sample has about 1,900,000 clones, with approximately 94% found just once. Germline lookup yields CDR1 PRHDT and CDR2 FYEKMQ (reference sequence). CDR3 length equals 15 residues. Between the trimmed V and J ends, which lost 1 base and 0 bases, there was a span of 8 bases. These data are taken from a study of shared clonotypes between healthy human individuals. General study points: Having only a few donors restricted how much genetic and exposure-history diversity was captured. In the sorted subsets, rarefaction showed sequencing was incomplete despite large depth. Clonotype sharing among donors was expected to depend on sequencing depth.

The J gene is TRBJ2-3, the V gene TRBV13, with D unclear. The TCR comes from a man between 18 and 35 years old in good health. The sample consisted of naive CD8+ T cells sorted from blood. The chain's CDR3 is CASSLVVNSTDTQYF. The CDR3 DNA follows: TGTGCCAGCAGCTTAGTAGTGAATAGCACAGATACGCAGTATTTT.